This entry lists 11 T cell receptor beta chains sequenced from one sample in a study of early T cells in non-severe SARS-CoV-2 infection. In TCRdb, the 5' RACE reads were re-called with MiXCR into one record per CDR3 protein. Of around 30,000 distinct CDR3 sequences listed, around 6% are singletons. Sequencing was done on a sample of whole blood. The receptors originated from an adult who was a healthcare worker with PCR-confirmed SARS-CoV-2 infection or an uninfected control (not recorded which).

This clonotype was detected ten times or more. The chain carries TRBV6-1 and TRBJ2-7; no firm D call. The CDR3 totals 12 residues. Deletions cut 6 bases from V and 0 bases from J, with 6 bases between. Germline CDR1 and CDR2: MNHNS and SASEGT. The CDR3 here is CASRPSSYEQYF. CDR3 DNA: TGTGCCAGCAGGCCCAGCTCCTACGAGCAGTACTTC.

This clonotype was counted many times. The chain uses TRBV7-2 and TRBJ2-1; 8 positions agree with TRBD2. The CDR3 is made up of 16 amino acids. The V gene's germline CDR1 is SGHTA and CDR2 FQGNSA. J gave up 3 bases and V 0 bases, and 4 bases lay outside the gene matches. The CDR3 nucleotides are TGTGCCAGCAGCTTAGCCTCGACTAGCGTCTACAATGAGCAGTTCTTC. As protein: CASSLASTSVYNEQFF. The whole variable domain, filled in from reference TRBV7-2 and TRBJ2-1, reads GAGVSQSPSNKVTEKGKDVELRCDPISGHTALYWYRQSLGQGLEFLIYFQGNSAPDKSGLPSDRFSAERTGGSVSTLTIQRTQQEDSAVYLCASSLASTSVYNEQFFGPGTRLTVL.

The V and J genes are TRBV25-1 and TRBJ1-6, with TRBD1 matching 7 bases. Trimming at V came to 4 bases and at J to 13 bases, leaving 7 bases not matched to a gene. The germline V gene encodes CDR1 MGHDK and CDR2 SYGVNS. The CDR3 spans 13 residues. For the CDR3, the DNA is TGTGCCAGCAGTGCAAGACAGGGATCCCCCCTCCACTTT. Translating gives CASSARQGSPLHF.

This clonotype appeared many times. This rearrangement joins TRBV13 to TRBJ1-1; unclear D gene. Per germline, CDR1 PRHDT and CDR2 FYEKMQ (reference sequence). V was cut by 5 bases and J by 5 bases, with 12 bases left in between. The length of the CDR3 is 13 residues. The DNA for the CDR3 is TGTGCCAGCAGCACAAACGGGTGGACTGAAGCTTTCTTT. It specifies CASSTNGWTEAFF.

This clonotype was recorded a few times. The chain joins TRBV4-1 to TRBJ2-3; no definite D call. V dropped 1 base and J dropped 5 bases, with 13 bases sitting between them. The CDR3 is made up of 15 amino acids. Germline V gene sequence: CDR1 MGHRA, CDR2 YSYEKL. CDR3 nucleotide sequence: TGCGCCAGCAGCCAAGTAAAAGGTGCCGGAGATACGCAGTATTTT. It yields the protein CASSQVKGAGDTQYF.

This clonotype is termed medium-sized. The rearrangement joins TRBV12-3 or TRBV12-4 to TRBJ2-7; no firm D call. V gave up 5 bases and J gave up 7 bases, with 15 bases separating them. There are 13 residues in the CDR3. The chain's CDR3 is CASSPGPLPEQYF. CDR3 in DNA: TGTGCCAGCAGTCCCGGGCCCCTACCTGAGCAGTACTTC.

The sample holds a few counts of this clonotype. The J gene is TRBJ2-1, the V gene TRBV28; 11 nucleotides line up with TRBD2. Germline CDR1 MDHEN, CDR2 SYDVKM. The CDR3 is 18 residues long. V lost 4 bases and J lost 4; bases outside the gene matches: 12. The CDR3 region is CASSSEQTSGEVYNEQFF. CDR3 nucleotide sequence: TGTGCCAGCAGTTCCGAGCAGACTAGCGGGGAAGTGTACAATGAGCAGTTCTTC.

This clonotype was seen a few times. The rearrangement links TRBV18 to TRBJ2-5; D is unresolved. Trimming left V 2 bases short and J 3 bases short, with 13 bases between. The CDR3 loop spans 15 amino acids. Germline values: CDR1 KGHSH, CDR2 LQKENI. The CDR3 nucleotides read TGTGCCAGCTCACCAGGCTACAGCCGAGAAGAGACCCAGTACTTC. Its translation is CASSPGYSREETQYF.

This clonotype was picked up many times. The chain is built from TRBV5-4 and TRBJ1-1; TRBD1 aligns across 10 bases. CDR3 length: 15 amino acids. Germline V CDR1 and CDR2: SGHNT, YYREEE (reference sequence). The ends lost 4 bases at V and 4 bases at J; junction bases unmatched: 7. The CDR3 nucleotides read TGTGCCAGCAGCGGGCAGACAGGGGGCGTCACTGAAGCTTTCTTT. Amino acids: CASSGQTGGVTEAFF.

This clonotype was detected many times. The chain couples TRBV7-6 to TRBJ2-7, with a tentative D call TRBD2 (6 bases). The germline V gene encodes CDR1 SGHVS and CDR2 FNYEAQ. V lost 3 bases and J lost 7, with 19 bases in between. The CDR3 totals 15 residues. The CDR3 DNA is TGTGCCAGCAGCTTCACGGGACTGGGGATGAGTGAGCAGTACTTC. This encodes CASSFTGLGMSEQYF.

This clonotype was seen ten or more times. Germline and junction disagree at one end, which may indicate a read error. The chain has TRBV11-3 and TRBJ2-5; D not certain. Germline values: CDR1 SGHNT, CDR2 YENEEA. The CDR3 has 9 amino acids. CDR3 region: CASSLERNF. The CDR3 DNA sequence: TGTGCCAGCAGCTTAGAGAGGAACTTC.